The present TCR beta chain was sequenced within a study of blood T cell repertoires in COVID-19. About the research overall: The origin of the acute and convalescent COVID-19 samples was the United States, Italy and Spain. The analysed material was cDNA or gDNA that came from T cells, B-cell-depleted T cells, or PBMCs.

Sequencing used immunoSEQ multiplex PCR; TCRdb keeps in-frame clones, though not all of them. Among some 150,000 clones listed, 70% to 90% were seen once. Cohort allocation depended upon clinical history that participants reported. Trimming cost V 1 base and J 6 bases, with 10 bases left between them. There are 14 residues in the CDR3. Germline CDR1 SGHDN, CDR2 FVKESK. The V and J genes are TRBV14 and TRBJ2-1, with TRBD1 as a possible D gene (6 bases). The sample comprised PBMCs or T cells enriched from blood (not recorded which). This TCR was recovered from a woman aged 30 to 39 with acute COVID-19. CDR3 in amino acids: CASSQGPGANEQFF. CDR3 in DNA: TGTGCCAGCAGCCAAGGTCCAGGGGCCAATGAGCAGTTCTTC.